The 23 T cell receptor beta chains below come from one sample, sequenced in a study of T cell repertoires in cytomegalovirus infection. Their cognate antigens are unknown. Using its own MiXCR run on the reads, TCRdb lists one record per CDR3 protein. The table shows about 130,000 distinct CDR3 sequences, with around 25% occurring only once. The sample taken for sequencing was PBMCs, sequenced either directly or after in vitro stimulation (not recorded which). These receptors came from a human donor in good health (CMV status not recorded). Some clones in this sample may be carry-over from other donors' samples.

There are many counts of this clonotype. The J gene is TRBJ2-7, the V gene TRBV7-6, with D possibly matching TRBD1 (7 bases). V dropped 0 bases and J dropped 4 bases, with 13 bases sitting between them. The CDR3 is made up of 15 amino acids. The germline V gene encodes CDR1 SGHVS and CDR2 FNYEAQ. The CDR3 sequence: CASSLAPGGRYEQYV. The CDR3 DNA reads as TGTGCCAGCAGCTTAGCTCCAGGGGGGCGATACGAGCAGTACGTC.

This clonotype has a handful of counts. CDR3: CATSPAGGNTEAFF. The CDR3 coding sequence is TGTGCCACCAGCCCGGCAGGAGGGAACACTGAAGCTTTCTTT. The chain employs TRBV15 and TRBJ1-1; D gene ambiguous. Germline assignment: CDR1 LNHNV and CDR2 YYDKDF (reference sequence). Trimming shortened V by 5 bases and J by 1 base, and 11 bases separated the two germline ends. This CDR3 is built from 14 residues.

This clonotype was counted at least ten times. The chain joins TRBV25-1 to TRBJ1-2; 7 bases map to TRBD1. The trim removed 4 bases at V and 4 bases at J, leaving 9 bases unmatched. Germline values: CDR1 MGHDK, CDR2 SYGVNS. The CDR3 extends over 15 amino acids. The chain's CDR3 is CASSVLRQGSYGYTF. CDR3 DNA sequence: TGTGCCAGCAGTGTGCTGCGACAGGGAAGCTATGGCTACACCTTC.

V gene TRBV7-2 combines with J gene TRBJ1-2; 10 bases align to TRBD1. Trimming at V came to 5 bases and at J to 8 bases, leaving 11 bases not matched to a gene. CDR3 length: 15 residues. From germline, CDR1 is SGHTA and CDR2 FQGNSA. CDR3 bases: TGTGCCAGCAGCCCGGACAGGGGGGGATTCGGGGGCTACACCTTC. This gives the protein CASSPDRGGFGGYTF.

This clonotype was recorded many times. The chain combines TRBV20-1 with TRBJ2-7; 9 bases are a match to TRBD2. The CDR3 is made up of 13 amino acids. The V gene end was trimmed by 4 bases and the J gene end by 2 bases; junction bases not matched to a gene: 3. Per germline, CDR1 DFQATT and CDR2 SNEGSKA (reference sequence). CDR3: CSAMSSGAYEQYF. In DNA, the CDR3 is TGCAGTGCTATGTCTAGCGGGGCCTACGAGCAGTACTTC.

This clonotype was picked up a small number of times. The V call is TRBV12-3 or TRBV12-4, the J call TRBJ2-7; perhaps TRBD1 as D (5 bases). Trimming removed 5 bases at V and 4 bases at J, with 9 bases between. The CDR3 extends over 12 amino acids. The CDR3 DNA reads TGTGCCAGCAGTCCCCAGGGTTACGAGCAGTACGTC. This gives the protein CASSPQGYEQYV.

This clonotype has a handful of counts. The rearrangement links TRBV18 to TRBJ2-7, with 9 bases that match TRBD1. Germline CDR1 reads KGHSH; CDR2 reads LQKENI. The CDR3 consists of 16 residues. V was pared by 0 bases and J by 7 bases, with 10 bases of the junction left unmatched. The CDR3 sequence: CASSPPFGQGSGEQYF. The CDR3 coding sequence is TGTGCCAGCTCACCACCGTTTGGACAGGGGAGTGGGGAGCAGTACTTC.

This clonotype was detected only a few times. This sequence joins TRBV5-6 and TRBJ2-3, with 14 bases matching TRBD2. The V gene end was trimmed by 3 bases and the J gene end by 3 bases; junction bases not matched to a gene: 3. The germline gives CDR1 SGHDT, CDR2 YYEEEE. CDR3 length: 16 amino acids. The CDR3 sequence: CASSWTSGRTTDTQYF. CDR3 nucleotide sequence: TGTGCCAGCAGCTGGACTAGCGGGAGGACGACAGATACGCAGTATTTT.

This clonotype was observed a few times. CDR3 protein: CASSQDGTVSGNTIYF. The CDR3 nucleotides read TGCGCCAGCAGCCAAGACGGAACGGTCTCTGGAAACACCATATATTTT. The chain recombines TRBV4-3 with TRBJ1-3; D gene ambiguous. The CDR3 contains 16 residues. The V end was cut by 0 bases, the J end by 0 bases, with 9 bases between. The germline V gene has CDR1 LGHNA and CDR2 YSLEER.

This clonotype appeared many times. This chain uses TRBV7-2 with TRBJ2-1; 11 bases fit TRBD2. V shed 6 bases, J shed 3 bases, and the junction held 4 bases outside the gene matches. Germline V gives CDR1 SGHTA, CDR2 FQGNSA. The CDR3 runs to 15 residues. CDR3: CASSSGLAVYNEQFF. The CDR3 DNA reads TGTGCCAGCAGTTCGGGACTAGCGGTCTACAATGAGCAGTTCTTC. Supplemented by reference TRBV7-2 and TRBJ2-1, the full variable domain reads GAGVSQSPSNKVTEKGKDVELRCDPISGHTALYWYRQSLGQGLEFLIYFQGNSAPDKSGLPSDRFSAERTGGSVSTLTIQRTQQEDSAVYLCASSSGLAVYNEQFFGPGTRLTVL.

V is TRBV28 and J is TRBJ1-6, with D maybe TRBD1 (5 bases). Deletions cut 7 bases from V and 7 bases from J, with 11 bases between. From germline, CDR1 is MDHEN and CDR2 SYDVKM. There are 13 residues in the CDR3. CDR3 DNA: TGTGCCAGCACCCTAAGGGGAAATTCACCCCTCCACTTT. Protein sequence: CASTLRGNSPLHF.

In its sample, this clonotype was seen a few times. The V call is TRBV28, the J call TRBJ2-1, with D possibly being TRBD2 (6 bases). V shed 2 bases and J shed 4 bases, with 9 bases lying between them. The V gene's germline CDR1 is MDHEN and CDR2 SYDVKM. There are 14 residues in the CDR3. CDR3 sequence (DNA): TGTGCCAGCAGTTTACGGGGACTTTACAATGAGCAGTTCTTC. Its protein is CASSLRGLYNEQFF. The full variable domain, completed using reference TRBV28 and TRBJ2-1, is DVKVTQSSRYLVKRTGEKVFLECVQDMDHENMFWYRQDPGLGLRLIYFSYDVKMKEKGDIPEGYSVSREKKERFSLILESASTNQTSMYLCASSLRGLYNEQFFGPGTRLTVL.

This clonotype has just a few counts. One end of the junction is discordant with germline, which a read error may explain. The chain joins TRBV12-3 or TRBV12-4 to TRBJ2-7; D ambiguous. This CDR3 is built from 12 residues. The CDR3 sequence is CASSLISHEQYF. The DNA of the CDR3 is TGTGCCAGCAGTTTAATCTCCCACGAGCAGTACTTC.

This clonotype was counted between two and nine times. J is TRBJ1-1 and V is TRBV24-1, with D hard to call. Deletions cut 3 bases from V and 4 bases from J, with 11 bases between. The CDR3 contains 14 residues. Germline V gives CDR1 KGHDR, CDR2 SFDVKD. In DNA form, the CDR3 reads TGTGCCACCAGTGATACGAAGAGGAGCACTGAAGCTTTCTTT. Encoded protein: CATSDTKRSTEAFF.

This clonotype appeared once. The chain carries TRBV12-3 or TRBV12-4 and TRBJ1-6, with TRBD1 as a possible D gene (5 bases). This CDR3 has 14 amino acids. Trimming took 3 bases from V and 6 from J, leaving 9 bases between them. DNA of the CDR3: TGTGCCAGCAGTTTCGTTGGGGGTAATTCACCCCTCCACTTT. Translation: CASSFVGGNSPLHF.

This clonotype was detected only a few times. This rearrangement joins TRBV18 to TRBJ2-1; 10 bases fit TRBD1. The CDR3 is 15 residues long. V shed 3 bases and J 8 bases; nucleotides not matched to a gene: 7. Germline loops: CDR1 KGHSH, CDR2 LQKENI. CDR3 sequence reads: CASSPRTGGSDEQFF. The CDR3 region has the DNA TGTGCCAGCTCACCGCGGACAGGGGGTTCCGATGAGCAGTTCTTC.

This clonotype was seen more than once but under ten times. The chain links TRBV4-2 to TRBJ2-7, with TRBD2 as a possible D gene (7 bases). Germline CDR1 LGHNA, CDR2 YNFKEQ. V gave up 0 bases and J gave up 1 base, with 16 bases separating them. This CDR3 spans 17 amino acids. CDR3 residues: CASSQEFPAGQSYEQYF. CDR3 nucleotides: TGTGCCAGCAGCCAAGAGTTTCCAGCGGGACAATCCTACGAGCAGTACTTC.

The chain recombines TRBV19 with TRBJ1-1, with 7 bases aligning to TRBD1. The V gene end was trimmed by 9 bases and the J gene end by 2 bases; junction bases not matched to a gene: 6. Germline V gene data show CDR1 as LNHDA and CDR2 as SQIVND (reference sequence). This CDR3 is 13 amino acids long. CDR3 nucleotides: TGTGCCAGCGCACAGGGGAGAAACACTGAAGCTTTCTTT. Protein: CASAQGRNTEAFF.

This clonotype occurred a few times. The chain joins TRBV20-1 to TRBJ2-1; 9 nucleotides match TRBD2. The CDR3 contains 13 residues. Germline V gives CDR1 DFQATT, CDR2 SNEGSKA (reference sequence). Losses at the gene ends were 5 bases for V and 9 bases for J; bases not matched to a gene: 8. In DNA form, the CDR3 reads TGCAGTGCTGGACTAGCGCCCTGGACTGAGCAGTTCTTC. Protein sequence: CSAGLAPWTEQFF.

This chain uses TRBV24-1 with TRBJ2-2; 9 bases agree with TRBD2. The CDR3 contains 16 residues. V was clipped by 1 base and J by 6 bases; unmatched bases: 5. The germline V gene encodes CDR1 KGHDR and CDR2 SFDVKD. CDR3: CATSDLKAGGAGELFF. As DNA, the CDR3 is TGTGCCACCAGTGATTTAAAAGCGGGAGGTGCCGGGGAGCTGTTTTTT.

This clonotype showed up just a few times. The chain recombines TRBV12-3 or TRBV12-4 with TRBJ2-7; 9 bases are a match to TRBD1. CDR3 length equals 13 residues. The J segment lost 7 bases and the V segment lost 5 bases, leaving 6 bases of the junction unmatched. The chain's CDR3 is CASSPQGAGEQYV. The CDR3 DNA reads TGTGCCAGCAGTCCACAGGGGGCTGGTGAGCAGTACGTC.

The V and J genes are TRBV10-3 and TRBJ1-2; no definite D call. The germline V and J ends were trimmed by 3 bases and 4 bases, with 15 bases remaining between them. CDR3 length: 15 amino acids. Germline-derived CDR1 and CDR2 are ENHRY and SYGVKD. The CDR3 DNA reads TGTGCCATCAGTGATAAAAACGGCGGATTCTATGGCTACACCTTC. Protein product: CAISDKNGGFYGYTF.

This chain uses TRBV29-1 with TRBJ2-1; D not resolved. V lost 6 bases to trimming and J lost 2 bases, with 17 bases between them. This CDR3 region has 15 residues. Germline V gives CDR1 SQVTM, CDR2 ANQGSEA. The CDR3 loop reads CSVPGPRPPYNEQFF. For the CDR3, the DNA is TGCAGCGTCCCCGGGCCTCGGCCCCCCTACAATGAGCAGTTCTTC.